This TCR beta chain was retrieved from a study of shared T cell receptors in the human thymus. The CDR3 covers 13 residues. V lost 10 bases, J lost 4 bases, and 8 bases stayed unmatched. Germline CDR1 and CDR2: ENHRY and SYGVKD. Clones were read by immunoSEQ multiplex PCR, and TCRdb kept only the in-frame ones, dropping some. The data hold hundreds of thousands of clones, with approximately 80% observed a single time. This sample was also put to use in a study of human thymus T cells. Per that study: Related work showed strongly overlapping thymic repertoires across unrelated individuals.

The chain carries TRBV10-3 and TRBJ2-7, with TRBD1 matching over 9 bases. The source is a boy younger than two with a congenital heart defect. The sample was thymocytes. This CDR3 reads CANRQGVGYEQYF. The CDR3 coding sequence is TGTGCCAACCGACAGGGGGTAGGTTACGAGCAGTACTTC.